This TCR beta chain came from a study of blood T cell repertoires in COVID-19. Repertoires were generated with immunoSEQ multiplex PCR, while TCRdb's copy carries only in-frame clones and drops some. The sample has about 220,000 clones, 80% to 90% seen once. The specimen sequenced was PBMCs or T cells enriched from blood (not recorded which). The clonotype originates from a woman aged 35 to 49 with acute COVID-19.

CDR3 residues: CASALTKSNQPQHF. The CDR3 nucleotides read TGTGCCAGCGCGCTTACTAAAAGCAATCAGCCCCAGCATTTT. The chain uses TRBV6-5 and TRBJ1-5; D not certain. Trimming removed 8 bases from V and 1 base from J, with 12 bases in between. CDR3 length: 14 amino acids. The germline CDR1 and CDR2 sequences are MNHEY and SVGAGI.